This record concerns one T cell receptor (beta chain) sequence. The antigen is undetermined. The sample is drawn from a study of CD8 T cells in ankylosing spondylitis. Trimming removed 5 bases from V and 7 bases from J; junction bases left unmatched: 3. This CDR3 comprises 14 residues. Looked up from germline, CDR1 is SGHVS and CDR2 is FNYEAQ. Researchers built TCR beta libraries using quantitative 5'-RACE with molecular barcodes. TCRdb analysed the 5' RACE reads with MiXCR anew, one entry per CDR3 protein. Among tens of thousands of distinct CDR3 sequences listed, roughly 30% were seen once. The study's findings and limits: As reported, disease-linked clones showed significant enrichment in matched ankylosing spondylitis synovial fluid. A motif of several highly homologous TCR beta variants was seen as apparently characteristic of ankylosing spondylitis blood. Earlier studies detected some motif variants in reactive arthritis synovial fluid and blood.

The rearrangement links TRBV7-6 to TRBJ1-4, with 11 positions matching TRBD1. Sequenced input: blood, either unsorted or a sorted T cell fraction (not recorded which). The clonotype originates from a male donor with ankylosing spondylitis or in good health (not recorded which). CDR3 in amino acids: CASSTGTGGEKLFF. CDR3 nucleotides: TGTGCCAGCAGCACCGGGACAGGGGGTGAAAAACTGTTTTTT.